This T cell receptor (beta chain) was found in a study of blood T cell repertoires in COVID-19. Some clones are missing from TCRdb's copy, which holds only in-frame ones; the method was immunoSEQ multiplex PCR. The repertoire holds about 130,000 clones, with around 86% as singletons. Germline V CDR1 and CDR2: LNHDA, SQIVND (reference sequence). V lost 4 bases to trimming and J lost 0 bases, with 10 bases between them. The CDR3 length is 15 residues. The sample comprised peripheral blood. The clonotype was recovered from a man aged 35 to 55 with active or convalescent COVID-19. J is TRBJ1-5 and V is TRBV19, with a weak D call TRBD1 (6 bases). The CDR3 DNA sequence: TGTGCCAGTAGTAGTCAGGGACATAGCAATCAGCCCCAGCATTTT. Translation: CASSSQGHSNQPQHF.